This T cell receptor beta chain stems from a study of CD8 T cells in Susac syndrome. The multiple sclerosis control group consisted of treatment-naive patients whose relapsing-remitting disease, which was either stable or active, fulfilled revised McDonald criteria. RNA, at about 0.45 to 1 ug, was reverse transcribed with random hexamers. A single record per CDR3 protein comes from TCRdb applying MiXCR to the immunoSEQ multiplex PCR reads. The data contain 130,000 or so distinct CDR3 sequences, around 91% of them singletons. Germline V gene sequence: CDR1 MNHEY, CDR2 SVGEGT. Trimming left V 8 bases short and J 7 bases short, with 20 bases between. This CDR3 is 15 amino acids long.

The chain has TRBV6-2 or TRBV6-3 and TRBJ1-4, with no clear D. Sample: CD8+ T cells from PBMCs. This receptor was obtained from a human donor with multiple sclerosis. The CDR3 region is CASSETGLVGEKLFF. CDR3 nucleotide sequence: TGTGCCAGCTCAGAAACCGGGCTTGTGGGTGAAAAACTGTTTTTT.